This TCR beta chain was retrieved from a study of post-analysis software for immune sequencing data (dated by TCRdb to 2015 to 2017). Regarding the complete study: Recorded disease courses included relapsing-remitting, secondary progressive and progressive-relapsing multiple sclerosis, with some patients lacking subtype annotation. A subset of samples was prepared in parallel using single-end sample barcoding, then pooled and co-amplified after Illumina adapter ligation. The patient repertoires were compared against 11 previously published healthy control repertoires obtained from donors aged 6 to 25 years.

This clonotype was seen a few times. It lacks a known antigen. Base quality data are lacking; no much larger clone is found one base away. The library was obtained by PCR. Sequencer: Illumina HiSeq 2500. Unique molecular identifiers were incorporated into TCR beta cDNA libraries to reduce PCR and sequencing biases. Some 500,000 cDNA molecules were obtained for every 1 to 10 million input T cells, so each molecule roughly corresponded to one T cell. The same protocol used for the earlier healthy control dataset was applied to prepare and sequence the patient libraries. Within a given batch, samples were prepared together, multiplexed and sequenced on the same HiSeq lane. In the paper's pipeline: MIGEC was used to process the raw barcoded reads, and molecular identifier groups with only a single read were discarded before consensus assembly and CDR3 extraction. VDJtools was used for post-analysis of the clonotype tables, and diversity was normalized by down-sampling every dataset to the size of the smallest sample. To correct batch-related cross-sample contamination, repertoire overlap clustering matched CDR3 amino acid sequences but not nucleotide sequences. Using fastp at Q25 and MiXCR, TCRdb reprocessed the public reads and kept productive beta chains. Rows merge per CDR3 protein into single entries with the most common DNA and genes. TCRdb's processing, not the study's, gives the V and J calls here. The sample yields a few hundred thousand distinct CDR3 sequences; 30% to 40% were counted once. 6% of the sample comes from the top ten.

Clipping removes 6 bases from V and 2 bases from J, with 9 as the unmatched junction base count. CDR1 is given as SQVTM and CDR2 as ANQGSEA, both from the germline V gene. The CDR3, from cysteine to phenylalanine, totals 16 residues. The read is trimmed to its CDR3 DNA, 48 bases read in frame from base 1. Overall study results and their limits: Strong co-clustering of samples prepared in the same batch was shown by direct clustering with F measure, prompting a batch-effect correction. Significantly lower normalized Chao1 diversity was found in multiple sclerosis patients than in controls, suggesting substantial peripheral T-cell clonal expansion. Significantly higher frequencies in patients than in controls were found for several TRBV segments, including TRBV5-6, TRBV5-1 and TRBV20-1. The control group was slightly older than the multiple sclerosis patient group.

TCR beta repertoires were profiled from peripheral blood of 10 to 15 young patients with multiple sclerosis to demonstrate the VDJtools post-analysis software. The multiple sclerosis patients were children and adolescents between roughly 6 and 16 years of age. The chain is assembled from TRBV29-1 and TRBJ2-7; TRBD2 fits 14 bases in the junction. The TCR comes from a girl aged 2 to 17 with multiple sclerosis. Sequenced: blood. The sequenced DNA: TGCAGCGTGCGGGGGACTAGCGGGGGCCAGACCTACGAGCAGTACTTC. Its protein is CSVRGTSGGQTYEQYF.